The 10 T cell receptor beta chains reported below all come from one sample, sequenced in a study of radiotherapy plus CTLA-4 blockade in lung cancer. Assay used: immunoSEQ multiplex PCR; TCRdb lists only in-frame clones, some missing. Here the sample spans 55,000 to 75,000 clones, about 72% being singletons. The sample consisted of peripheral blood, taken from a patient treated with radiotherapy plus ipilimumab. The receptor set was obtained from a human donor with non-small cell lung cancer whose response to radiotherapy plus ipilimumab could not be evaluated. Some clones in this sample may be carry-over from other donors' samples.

The CDR3 nucleotides read TGTGCCAGCTCACCCACGACAGATTATAATTCACCCCTCCACTTT. Translation: CASSPTTDYNSPLHF. The chain combines TRBV18 with TRBJ1-6, with TRBD1 as a possible D gene (5 bases). The CDR3 consists of 15 residues. V dropped 3 bases and J dropped 4 bases, with 10 bases sitting between them. Germline V gives CDR1 KGHSH, CDR2 LQKENI.

CDR3 in amino acids: CASTGGQDQPQHF. The CDR3 region has the DNA TGTGCCAGCACGGGAGGGCAGGATCAGCCCCAGCATTTT. The V and J genes are TRBV2 and TRBJ1-5; D unclear. V lost 7 bases and J lost 5, with 12 bases in between. The germline CDR1 and CDR2 sequences are SNHLY and FYNNEI. The CDR3 is made up of 13 amino acids.

The CDR3 coding sequence is TGTGCCAGCAGCCCTGAGACAGGGGGAGACCAGCCCCAGCATTTT. Protein: CASSPETGGDQPQHF. This sequence joins TRBV28 and TRBJ1-5; the match to TRBD1 covers 9 bases. The CDR3 covers 15 residues. Germline CDR1 and CDR2: MDHEN and SYDVKM. V lost 6 bases and J lost 7; bases outside the gene matches: 10.

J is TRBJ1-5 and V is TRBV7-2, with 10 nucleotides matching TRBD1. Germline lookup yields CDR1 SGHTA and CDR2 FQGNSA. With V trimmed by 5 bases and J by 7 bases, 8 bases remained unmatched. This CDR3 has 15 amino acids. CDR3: CASSRAGTGVQPQHF. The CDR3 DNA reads TGTGCCAGCAGCAGGGCCGGGACAGGGGTGCAGCCCCAGCATTTT.

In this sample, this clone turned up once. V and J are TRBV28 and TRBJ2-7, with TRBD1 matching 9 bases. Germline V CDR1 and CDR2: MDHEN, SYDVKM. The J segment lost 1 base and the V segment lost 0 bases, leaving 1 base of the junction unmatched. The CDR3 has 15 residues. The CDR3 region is CASSLWTGGSYEQYF. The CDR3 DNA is TGTGCCAGCAGTTTATGGACAGGGGGGTCCTACGAGCAGTACTTC.

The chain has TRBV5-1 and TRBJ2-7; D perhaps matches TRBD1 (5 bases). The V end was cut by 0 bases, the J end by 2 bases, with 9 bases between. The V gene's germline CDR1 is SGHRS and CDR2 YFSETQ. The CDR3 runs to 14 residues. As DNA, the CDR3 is TGCGCCAGCAGCTTGGACGACAGCACCTACGAGCAGTACTTC. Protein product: CASSLDDSTYEQYF.

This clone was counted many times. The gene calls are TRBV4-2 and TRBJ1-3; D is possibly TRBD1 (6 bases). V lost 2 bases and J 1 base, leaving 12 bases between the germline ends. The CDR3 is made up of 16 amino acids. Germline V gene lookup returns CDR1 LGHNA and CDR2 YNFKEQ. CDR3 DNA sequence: TGTGCCAGCAGCCAATCCCTTACAGGGTCTGGAAACACCATATATTTT. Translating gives CASSQSLTGSGNTIYF.

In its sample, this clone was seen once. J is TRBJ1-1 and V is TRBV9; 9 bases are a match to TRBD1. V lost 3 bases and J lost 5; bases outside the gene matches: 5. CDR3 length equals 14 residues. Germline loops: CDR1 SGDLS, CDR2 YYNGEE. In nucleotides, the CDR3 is TGTGCCAGCAGCGGGGGACAGGGCTATACTGAAGCTTTCTTT. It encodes CASSGGQGYTEAFF.

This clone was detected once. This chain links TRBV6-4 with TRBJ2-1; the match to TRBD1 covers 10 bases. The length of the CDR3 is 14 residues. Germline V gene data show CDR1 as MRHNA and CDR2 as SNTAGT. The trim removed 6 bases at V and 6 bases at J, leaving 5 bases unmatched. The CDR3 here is CASRGTGEGNEQFF. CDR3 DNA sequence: TGTGCCAGCAGAGGGACAGGGGAAGGCAATGAGCAGTTCTTC.

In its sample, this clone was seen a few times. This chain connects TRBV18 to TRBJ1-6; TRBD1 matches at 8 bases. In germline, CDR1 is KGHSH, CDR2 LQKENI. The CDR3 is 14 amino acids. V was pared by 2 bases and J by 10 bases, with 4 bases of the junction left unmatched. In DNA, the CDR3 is TGTGCCAGCTCACCAGAAGGACAGGGCTCACCCCTCCACTTT. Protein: CASSPEGQGSPLHF.